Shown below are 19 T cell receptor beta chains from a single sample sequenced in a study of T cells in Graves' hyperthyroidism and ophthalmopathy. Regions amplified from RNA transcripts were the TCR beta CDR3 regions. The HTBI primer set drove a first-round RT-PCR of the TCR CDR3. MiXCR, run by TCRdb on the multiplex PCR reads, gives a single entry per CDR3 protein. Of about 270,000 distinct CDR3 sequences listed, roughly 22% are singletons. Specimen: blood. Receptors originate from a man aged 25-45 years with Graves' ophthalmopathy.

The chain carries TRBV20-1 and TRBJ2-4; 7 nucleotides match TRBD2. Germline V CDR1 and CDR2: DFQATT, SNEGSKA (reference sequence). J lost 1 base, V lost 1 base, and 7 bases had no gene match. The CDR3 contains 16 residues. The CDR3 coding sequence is TGCAGTGCTAGAGTAGCGGGCGGGGCTGCCAAAAACATTCAGTACTTC. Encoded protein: CSARVAGGAAKNIQYF.

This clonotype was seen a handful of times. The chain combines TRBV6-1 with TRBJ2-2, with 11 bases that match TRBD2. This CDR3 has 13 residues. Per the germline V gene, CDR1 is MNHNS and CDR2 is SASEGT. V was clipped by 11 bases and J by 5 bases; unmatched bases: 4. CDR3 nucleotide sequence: TGTGCCGCTAGCGGGAGGAGGACCGGGGAGCTGTTTTTT. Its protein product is CAASGRRTGELFF.

The CDR3 DNA is TGCGCCAGCAGCCCGGGACGGACGAACACTGAAGCTTTCTTT. Protein: CASSPGRTNTEAFF. V and J are TRBV5-1 and TRBJ1-1; TRBD1 is a possible D gene (5 bases). Trimming left V 4 bases short and J 1 base short, with 11 bases between. The CDR3 is made up of 14 amino acids. Germline CDR1 is SGHRS and CDR2 is YFSETQ.

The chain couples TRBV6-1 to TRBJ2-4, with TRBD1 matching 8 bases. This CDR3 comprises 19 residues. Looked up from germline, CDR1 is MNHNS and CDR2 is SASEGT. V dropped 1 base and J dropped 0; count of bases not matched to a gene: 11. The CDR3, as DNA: TGTGCCAGCAGTGAAGTTCGGGACAGGATCGTATTAGCCAAAAACATTCAGTACTTC. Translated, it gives CASSEVRDRIVLAKNIQYF.

CDR3 sequence: CASSLWPDQPQHF. CDR3 nucleotides: TGTGCCAGCAGTTTATGGCCCGATCAGCCCCAGCATTTT. The rearrangement uses TRBV28 and TRBJ1-5; the D is unclear. The CDR3 spans 13 residues. Germline V gene data show CDR1 as MDHEN and CDR2 as SYDVKM. Deletions cut 0 bases from V and 5 bases from J, with 5 bases between.

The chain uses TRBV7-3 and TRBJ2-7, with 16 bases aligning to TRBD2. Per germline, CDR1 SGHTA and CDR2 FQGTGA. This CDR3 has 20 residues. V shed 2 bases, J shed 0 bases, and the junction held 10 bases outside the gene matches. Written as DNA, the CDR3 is TGTGCCAGCAGCTTACGCCCCGGGACTAGCGGGAGGGCCCCCTCCTACGAGCAGTACTTC. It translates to CASSLRPGTSGRAPSYEQYF.

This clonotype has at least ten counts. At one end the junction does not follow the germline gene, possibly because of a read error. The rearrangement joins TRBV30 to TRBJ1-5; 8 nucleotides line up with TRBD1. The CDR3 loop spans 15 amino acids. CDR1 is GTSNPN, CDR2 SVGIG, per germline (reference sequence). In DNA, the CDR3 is TGTGCCTGGAGCCCGGACAGGGTCCCTAATCGGCCCCAGCATTTT. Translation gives CAWSPDRVPNRPQHF. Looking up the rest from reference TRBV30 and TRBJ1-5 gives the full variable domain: SQTIHQWPATLVQPVGSPLSLECTVEGTSNPNLYWYRQAAGRGLQLLFYSVGIGQISSEVPQNLSASRPQDRQFILSSKKLLLSDSGFYLCAWSPDRVPNRPQHFGDGTRLSIL.

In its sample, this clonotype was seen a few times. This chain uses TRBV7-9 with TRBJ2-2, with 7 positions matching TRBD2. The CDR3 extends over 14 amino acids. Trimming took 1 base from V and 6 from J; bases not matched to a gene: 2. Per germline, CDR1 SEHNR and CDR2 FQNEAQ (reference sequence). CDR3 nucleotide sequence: TGTGCCAGCAGCTTAGGTAGCGGGTCCGGGGAGCTGTTTTTT. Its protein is CASSLGSGSGELFF.

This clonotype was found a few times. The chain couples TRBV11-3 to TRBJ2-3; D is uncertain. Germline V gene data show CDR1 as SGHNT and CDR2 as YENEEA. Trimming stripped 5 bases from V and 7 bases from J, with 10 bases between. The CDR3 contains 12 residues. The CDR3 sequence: CASSPHLNTQYF. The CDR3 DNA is TGTGCCAGCAGCCCTCATCTGAATACGCAGTATTTT.

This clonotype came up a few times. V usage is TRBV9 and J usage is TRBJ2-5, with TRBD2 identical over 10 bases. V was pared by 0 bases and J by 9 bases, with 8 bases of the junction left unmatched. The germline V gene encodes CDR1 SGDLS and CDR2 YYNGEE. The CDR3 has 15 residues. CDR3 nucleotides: TGTGCCAGCAGCGTAGAGCCTAGCGGGAGATGGGCCCAGTACTTC. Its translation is CASSVEPSGRWAQYF.

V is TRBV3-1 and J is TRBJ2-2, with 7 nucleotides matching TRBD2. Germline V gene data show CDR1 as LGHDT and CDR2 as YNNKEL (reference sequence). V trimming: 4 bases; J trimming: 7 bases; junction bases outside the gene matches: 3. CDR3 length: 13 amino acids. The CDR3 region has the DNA TGTGCCAGCAGCCCTTGGGGGGGCGGGGAGCTGTTTTTT. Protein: CASSPWGGGELFF.

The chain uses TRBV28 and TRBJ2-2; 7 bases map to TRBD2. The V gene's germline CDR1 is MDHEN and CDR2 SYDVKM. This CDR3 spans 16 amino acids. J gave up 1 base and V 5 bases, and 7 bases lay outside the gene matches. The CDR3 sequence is CASSPRGGLNTGELFF. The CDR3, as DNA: TGTGCCAGCAGTCCCCGGGGAGGGCTGAACACCGGGGAGCTGTTTTTT.

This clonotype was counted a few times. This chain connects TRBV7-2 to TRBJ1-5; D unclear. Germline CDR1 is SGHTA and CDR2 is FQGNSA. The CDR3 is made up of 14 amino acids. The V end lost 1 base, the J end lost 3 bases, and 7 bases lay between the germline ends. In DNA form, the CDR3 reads TGTGCCAGCAGCTTAGTGCAGTTCAATCAGCCCCAGCATTTT. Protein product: CASSLVQFNQPQHF. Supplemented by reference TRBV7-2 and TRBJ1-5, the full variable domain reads GAGVSQSPSNKVTEKGKDVELRCDPISGHTALYWYRQSLGQGLEFLIYFQGNSAPDKSGLPSDRFSAERTGGSVSTLTIQRTQQEDSAVYLCASSLVQFNQPQHFGDGTRLSIL.

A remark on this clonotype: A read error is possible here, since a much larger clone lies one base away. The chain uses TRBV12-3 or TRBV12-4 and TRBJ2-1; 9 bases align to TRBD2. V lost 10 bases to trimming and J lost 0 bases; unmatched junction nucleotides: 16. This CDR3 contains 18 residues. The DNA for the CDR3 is TGTGCCACCTCAGGGGGGACTAGCAGACGGAGCTCCTACAATGAGCAGTTCTTC. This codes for CATSGGTSRRSSYNEQFF.

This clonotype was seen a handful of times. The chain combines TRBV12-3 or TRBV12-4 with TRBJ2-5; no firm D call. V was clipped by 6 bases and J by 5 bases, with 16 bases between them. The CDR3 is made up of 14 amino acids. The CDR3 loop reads CASSRTPADETQYF. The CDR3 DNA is TGTGCCAGCAGCCGTACCCCCGCTGACGAGACCCAGTACTTC.

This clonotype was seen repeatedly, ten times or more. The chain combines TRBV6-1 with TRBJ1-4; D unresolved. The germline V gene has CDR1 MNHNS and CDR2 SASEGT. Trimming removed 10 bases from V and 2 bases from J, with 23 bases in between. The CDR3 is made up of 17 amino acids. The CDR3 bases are TGTGCCACCAAGAGAGCGACACCCGGGAGCACTAATGAAAAACTGTTTTTT. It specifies CATKRATPGSTNEKLFF.

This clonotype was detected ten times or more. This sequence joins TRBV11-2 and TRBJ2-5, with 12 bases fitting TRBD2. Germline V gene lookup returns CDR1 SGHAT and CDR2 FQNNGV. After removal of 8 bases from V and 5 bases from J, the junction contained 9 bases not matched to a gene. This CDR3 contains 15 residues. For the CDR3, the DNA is TGTGCCAGCTGCCTGACTAGCGGGAGTTGGGAGACCCAGTACTTC. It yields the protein CASCLTSGSWETQYF.

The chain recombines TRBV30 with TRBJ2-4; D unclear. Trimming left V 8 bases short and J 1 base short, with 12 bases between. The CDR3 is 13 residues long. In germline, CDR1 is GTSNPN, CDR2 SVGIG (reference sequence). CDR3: CASSQKAKNIQYF. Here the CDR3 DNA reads TGTGCCAGTAGTCAAAAGGCCAAAAACATTCAGTACTTC.

CDR3 DNA sequence: TGTGCCAGCAGTTTAGGGGGTGATTTTGAGCAGTTCTTC. It yields the protein CASSLGGDFEQFF. The chain has TRBV28 and TRBJ2-1, with D perhaps being TRBD1 or TRBD2 (5 bases each). CDR1 is MDHEN, CDR2 SYDVKM, per germline. Trimming stripped 2 bases from V and 9 bases from J, with 11 bases between. This CDR3 region has 13 residues.